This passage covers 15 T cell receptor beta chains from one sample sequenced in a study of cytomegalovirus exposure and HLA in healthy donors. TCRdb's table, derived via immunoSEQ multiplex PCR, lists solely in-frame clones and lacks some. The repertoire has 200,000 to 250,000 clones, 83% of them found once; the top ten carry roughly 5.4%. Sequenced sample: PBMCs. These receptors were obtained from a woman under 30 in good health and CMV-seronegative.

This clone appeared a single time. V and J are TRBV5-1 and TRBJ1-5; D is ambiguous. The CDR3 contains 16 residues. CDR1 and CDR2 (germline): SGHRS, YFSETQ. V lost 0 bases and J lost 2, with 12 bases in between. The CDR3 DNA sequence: TGCGCCAGCAGCTTGGAAGGCCCGAGGGGCAATCAGCCCCAGCATTTT. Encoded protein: CASSLEGPRGNQPQHF.

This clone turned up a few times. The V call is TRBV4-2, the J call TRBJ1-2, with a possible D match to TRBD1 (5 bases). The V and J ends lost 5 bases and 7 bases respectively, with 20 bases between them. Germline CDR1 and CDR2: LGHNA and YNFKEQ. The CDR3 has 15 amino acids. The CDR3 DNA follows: TGTGCCAGCAGCGGTCTTACAGGAGGAAGGCTTGGCTACACCTTC. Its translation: CASSGLTGGRLGYTF.

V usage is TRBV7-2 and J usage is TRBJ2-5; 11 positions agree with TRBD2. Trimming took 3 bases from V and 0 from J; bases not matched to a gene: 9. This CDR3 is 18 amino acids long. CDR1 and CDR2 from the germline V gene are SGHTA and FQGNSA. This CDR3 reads CASSLALAGGLYQETQYF. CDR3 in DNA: TGTGCCAGCAGCTTGGCCCTAGCGGGGGGTTTGTACCAAGAGACCCAGTACTTC. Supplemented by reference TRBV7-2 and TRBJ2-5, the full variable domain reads GAGVSQSPSNKVTEKGKDVELRCDPISGHTALYWYRQSLGQGLEFLIYFQGNSAPDKSGLPSDRFSAERTGGSVSTLTIQRTQQEDSAVYLCASSLALAGGLYQETQYFGPGTRLLVL.

The CDR3: CASSIGPSGSTNEQFF. DNA for the CDR3: TGTGCCAGTAGTATAGGCCCCAGCGGGAGTACCAATGAGCAGTTCTTC. The J gene is TRBJ2-1, the V gene TRBV19, with 8 nucleotides matching TRBD2. Losses at the gene ends were 1 base for V and 6 bases for J; bases not matched to a gene: 8. The CDR3 extends over 16 amino acids. Germline V CDR1 and CDR2: LNHDA, SQIVND (reference sequence).

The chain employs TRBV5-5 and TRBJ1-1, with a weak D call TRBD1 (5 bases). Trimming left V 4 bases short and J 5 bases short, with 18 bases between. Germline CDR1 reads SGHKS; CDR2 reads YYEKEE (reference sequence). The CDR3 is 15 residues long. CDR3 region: CASSIPLGGGTEAFF. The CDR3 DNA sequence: TGTGCCAGCAGCATTCCCCTCGGGGGAGGGACTGAAGCTTTCTTT.

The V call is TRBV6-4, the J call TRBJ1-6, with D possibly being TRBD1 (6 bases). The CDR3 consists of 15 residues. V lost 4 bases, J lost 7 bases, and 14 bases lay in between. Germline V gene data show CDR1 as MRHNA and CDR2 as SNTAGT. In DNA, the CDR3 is TGTGCCAGCAGTGCAGAGGGGGGGATCAATTCACCCCTCCACTTT. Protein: CASSAEGGINSPLHF.

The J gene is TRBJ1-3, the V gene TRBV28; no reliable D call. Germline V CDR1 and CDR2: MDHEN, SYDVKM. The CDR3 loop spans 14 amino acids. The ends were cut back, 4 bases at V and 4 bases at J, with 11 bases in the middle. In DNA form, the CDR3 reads TGTGCCAGCAGTTCCCCAGGTTGGGGAAACACCATATATTTT. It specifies CASSSPGWGNTIYF.

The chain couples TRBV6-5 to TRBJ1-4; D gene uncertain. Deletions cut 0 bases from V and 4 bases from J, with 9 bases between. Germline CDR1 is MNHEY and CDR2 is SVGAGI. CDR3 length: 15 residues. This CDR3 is CASSYSGRLNEKLFF. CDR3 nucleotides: TGTGCCAGCAGTTACTCCGGCAGACTTAATGAAAAACTGTTTTTT.

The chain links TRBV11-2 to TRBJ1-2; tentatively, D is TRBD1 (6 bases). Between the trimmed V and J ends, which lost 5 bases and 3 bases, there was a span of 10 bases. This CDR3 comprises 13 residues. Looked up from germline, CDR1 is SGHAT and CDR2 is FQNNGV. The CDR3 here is CASSRRTDYGYTF. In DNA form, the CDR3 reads TGTGCCAGCAGCCGTAGGACAGACTATGGCTACACCTTC.

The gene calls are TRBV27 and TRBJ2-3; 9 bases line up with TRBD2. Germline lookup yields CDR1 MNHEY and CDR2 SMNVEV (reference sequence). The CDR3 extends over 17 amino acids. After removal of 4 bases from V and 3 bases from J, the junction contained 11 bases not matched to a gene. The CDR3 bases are TGTGCCAGCAGTTCCCCCCTCAGCGGGAGGCCAACAGATACGCAGTATTTT. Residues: CASSSPLSGRPTDTQYF.

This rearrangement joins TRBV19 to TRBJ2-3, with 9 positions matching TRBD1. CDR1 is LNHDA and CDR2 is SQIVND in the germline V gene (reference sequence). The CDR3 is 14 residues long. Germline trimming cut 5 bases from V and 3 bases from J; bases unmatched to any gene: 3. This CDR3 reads CASSVGQGTDTQYF. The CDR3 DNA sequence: TGTGCCAGTAGTGTGGGACAGGGTACAGATACGCAGTATTTT.

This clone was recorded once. DNA for the CDR3: TGTGCCGCCCGGGGTGTTGTTATTGGCTACACCTTC. Protein product: CAARGVVIGYTF. The chain couples TRBV5-8 to TRBJ1-2; D is uncertain. Germline V CDR1 and CDR2: SGHTS, YDEGEE. V lost 10 bases and J lost 7, with 17 bases in between. This CDR3 has 12 residues.

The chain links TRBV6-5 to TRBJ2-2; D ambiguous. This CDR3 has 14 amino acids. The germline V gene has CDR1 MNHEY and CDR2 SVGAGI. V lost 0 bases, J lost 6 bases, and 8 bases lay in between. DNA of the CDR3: TGTGCCAGCAGTTACTCAACGGAGCCCGGGGAGCTGTTTTTT. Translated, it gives CASSYSTEPGELFF.

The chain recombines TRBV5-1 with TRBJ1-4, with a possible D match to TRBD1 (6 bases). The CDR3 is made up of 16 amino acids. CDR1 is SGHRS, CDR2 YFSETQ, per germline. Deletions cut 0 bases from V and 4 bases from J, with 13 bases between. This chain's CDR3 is CASSLGSGQVNEKLFF. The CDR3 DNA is TGCGCCAGCAGCTTGGGGTCGGGACAAGTTAATGAAAAACTGTTTTTT.

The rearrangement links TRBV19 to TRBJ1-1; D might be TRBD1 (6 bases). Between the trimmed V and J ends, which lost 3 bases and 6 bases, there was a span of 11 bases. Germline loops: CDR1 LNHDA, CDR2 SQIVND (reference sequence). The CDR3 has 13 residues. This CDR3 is CASSIGGLAEAFF. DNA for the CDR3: TGTGCCAGTAGTATCGGGGGGCTGGCTGAAGCTTTCTTT.